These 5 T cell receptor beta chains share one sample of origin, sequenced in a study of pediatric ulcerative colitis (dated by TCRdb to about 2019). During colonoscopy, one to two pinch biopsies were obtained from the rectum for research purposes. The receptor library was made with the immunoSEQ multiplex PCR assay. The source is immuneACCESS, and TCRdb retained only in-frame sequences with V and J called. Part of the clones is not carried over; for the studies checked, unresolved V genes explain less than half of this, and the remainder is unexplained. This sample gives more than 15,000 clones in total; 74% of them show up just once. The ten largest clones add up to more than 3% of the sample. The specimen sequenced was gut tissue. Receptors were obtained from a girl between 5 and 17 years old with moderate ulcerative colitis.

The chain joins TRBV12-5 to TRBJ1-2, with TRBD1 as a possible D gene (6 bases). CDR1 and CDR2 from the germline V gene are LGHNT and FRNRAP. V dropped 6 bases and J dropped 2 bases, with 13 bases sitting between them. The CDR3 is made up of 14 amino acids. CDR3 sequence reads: CASGENRVNYGYTF. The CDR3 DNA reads TGTGCTAGTGGGGAAAACAGGGTAAACTATGGCTACACCTTC.

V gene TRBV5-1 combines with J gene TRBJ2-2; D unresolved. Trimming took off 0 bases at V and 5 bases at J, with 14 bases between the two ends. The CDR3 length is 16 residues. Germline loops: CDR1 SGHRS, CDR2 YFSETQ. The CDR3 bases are TGCGCCAGCAGCTTGGATACCCCAGCGATGACCGGGGAGCTGTTTTTT. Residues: CASSLDTPAMTGELFF.

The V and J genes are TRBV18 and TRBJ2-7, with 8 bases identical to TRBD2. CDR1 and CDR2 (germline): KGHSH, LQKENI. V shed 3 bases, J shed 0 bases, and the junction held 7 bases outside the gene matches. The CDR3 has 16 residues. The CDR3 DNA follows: TGTGCCAGCTCACCCCAGGGACTAGGGATCTCCTACGAGCAGTACTTC. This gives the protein CASSPQGLGISYEQYF.

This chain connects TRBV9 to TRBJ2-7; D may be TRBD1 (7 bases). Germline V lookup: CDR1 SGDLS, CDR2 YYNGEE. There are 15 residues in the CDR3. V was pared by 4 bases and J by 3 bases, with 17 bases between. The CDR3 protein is CASSPHGGGHYEQYF. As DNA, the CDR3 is TGTGCCAGCAGCCCGCACGGAGGGGGCCACTACGAGCAGTACTTC.

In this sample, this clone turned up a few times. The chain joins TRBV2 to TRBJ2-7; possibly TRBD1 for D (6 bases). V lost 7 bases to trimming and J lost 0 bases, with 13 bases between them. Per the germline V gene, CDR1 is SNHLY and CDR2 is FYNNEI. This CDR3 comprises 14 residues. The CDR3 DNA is TGTGCCAGCACGGTTACAGGGATCTCCTACGAGCAGTACTTC. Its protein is CASTVTGISYEQYF. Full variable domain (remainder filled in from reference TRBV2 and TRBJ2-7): EPEVTQTPSHQVTQMGQEVILRCVPISNHLYFYWYRQILGQKVEFLVSFYNNEISEKSEIFDDQFSVERPDGSNFTLKIRSTKLEDSAMYFCASTVTGISYEQYFGPGTRLTVT.